This is a list of T cell receptor beta chains from one sample in a study of blood T cells in healthy people across ages. TCRdb used MiXCR to reprocess the 5' RACE reads, holding one entry per CDR3 protein. The sample consists of 1,800,000 or so distinct CDR3 sequences, about two fifths of them appearing once. Sample: blood. These receptors came from a human donor in good health. CDR3s include the opening cysteine and the closing phenylalanine or tryptophan. D genes are given only for firm matches. Rows may omit the clone size; those that give it use once, few, many or a size class.

len	abundance	v_gene	d_gene	j_gene	CDR3nt	CDR3aa
15	.	TRBV24-1	.	TRBJ2-3	TGTGCCACCAGTGACCAGGGCGGATCGACAGATACGCAGTATTTT	CATSDQGGSTDTQYF
14	few	TRBV28	TRBD1	TRBJ2-1	TGTGCCAGCAGGAGAGACAGGGGAACCAATGAGCAGTTCTTC	CASRRDRGTNEQFF
14	.	TRBV10-3	TRBD1	TRBJ1-1	TGTGCCACCAGAGAGACAGGGCGGAACACTGAAGCTTTCTTT	CATRETGRNTEAFF
13	.	TRBV15	.	TRBJ2-7	TGTGCCACTAGCGAGCTAGTTGGGTACGAGCAGTACTTC	CATSELVGYEQYF
12	.	TRBV20-1	.	TRBJ1-1	TGCAGCTTTGGCGGGACGAACACTGAAGCTTTCTTT	CSFGGTNTEAFF
15	few	TRBV7-2	.	TRBJ2-6	TGTGCCATGGGCCCGGAGACCTCTGGGGCCAACGTCCTGACTTTC	CAMGPETSGANVLTF
15	.	TRBV3-1	.	TRBJ1-1	TGTGCCAGCAGCCCCCGGGTCGACTTGAACACTGAAGCTTTCTTT	CASSPRVDLNTEAFF
15	few	TRBV5-1	TRBD1	TRBJ2-1	TGCGCCAGCAGCCTCGGGACAGGGGACAACGGAGAGCAGTTCTTC	CASSLGTGDNGEQFF
15	.	TRBV5-1	TRBD1	TRBJ1-1	TGCGCCAGCAGCACCGACAGGGGGTCCTCCGCACCAGCTTTCTTT	CASSTDRGSSAPAFF
14	.	TRBV7-2	.	TRBJ2-7	TGTGCCAGCAGCTTAGTGGTGGGGGACTACGAGCAGTACTTC	CASSLVVGDYEQYF
16	few	TRBV18	.	TRBJ2-1	TGTGCCAGCTCACCAATGCAGACCCCTTCCTACAATGAGCAGTTCTTC	CASSPMQTPSYNEQFF
14	once	TRBV15	TRBD1	TRBJ2-4	TGTGCCACCGGCCTGGGACAGGGCGGAAACATTCAGTACTTC	CATGLGQGGNIQYF
15	.	TRBV5-1	TRBD2	TRBJ2-7	TGCGCCAGCAGCTTTGAGCGGGGGGGCGCCGACGAGCAGTACTTC	CASSFERGGADEQYF
13	.	TRBV6-5	.	TRBJ1-6	TGTGCCAGCATGCGGGGGTGGGATTCACCCCTCCACTTT	CASMRGWDSPLHF
13	.	TRBV7-2	TRBD1	TRBJ1-1	TGTGCCAGCAGCACTGACAGGGGAGCTCAAGCTTTCTTT	CASSTDRGAQAFF
17	few	TRBV7-9	.	TRBJ2-5	TGTGCCAGCAGCTTAGCGCTCAGGGTTACGGTGTGGGAGACCCAGTACTTC	CASSLALRVTVWETQYF
15	few	TRBV15	.	TRBJ1-2	TGTGCCACCAGCAGAGATAAGGGAGTGGGGTATGGCTACACCTTC	CATSRDKGVGYGYTF
16	few	TRBV4-1	.	TRBJ2-1	TGCGCCAGCAGCCAGGGGAAGGACGTCGGAGGGAATGAGCAGTTCTTC	CASSQGKDVGGNEQFF
14	few	TRBV5-1	TRBD1	TRBJ1-4	TGCGCCAGCAGCCCGGACAGGAATCGCGAAAAACTGTTTTTT	CASSPDRNREKLFF
18	.	TRBV12-5	TRBD1	TRBJ2-3	TGTGCTAGTGGCTCCTTAGAGGGACAGCGGACCTACACAGATACGCAGTATTTT	CASGSLEGQRTYTDTQYF
14	.	TRBV5-5	.	TRBJ2-3	TGTGCCAGCAGCTTATGGGCTCCCACAGATACGCAGTATTTT	CASSLWAPTDTQYF
14	few	TRBV11-2	.	TRBJ1-4	TGTGCCAGCAGCTGGTTAGGGGGAAATGAAAAACTGTTTTTT	CASSWLGGNEKLFF
16	few	TRBV6-1	.	TRBJ2-7	TGTGCCAGCAGTGATCCGGGGCAGGGAGAGTCCTACGAGCAGTACTTC	CASSDPGQGESYEQYF
12	.	TRBV3-1	.	TRBJ1-1	TGTGCCAGCAGCCAACTCCCTTTTGAAGCTTTCTTT	CASSQLPFEAFF
15	.	TRBV9	.	TRBJ2-5	TGTGCCAGCAGCGTTGGCCTAGCCTTCCAAGAGACCCAGTACTTC	CASSVGLAFQETQYF
15	few	TRBV12-3/TRBV12-4	.	TRBJ2-1	TGTGCCAGCAGCAACCGGGACGGATACTACAATGAGCAGTTCTTC	CASSNRDGYYNEQFF
17	.	TRBV12-3/TRBV12-4	TRBD1	TRBJ1-1	TGTGCCAGCACCCCAAATCAGGGGGCGCGGGGGAACACTGAAGCTTTCTTT	CASTPNQGARGNTEAFF
14	few	TRBV6-5	.	TRBJ1-1	TGTGCCAGCAGTTTGGACACCTTAGGAACTGAAGCTTTCTTT	CASSLDTLGTEAFF
14	.	TRBV29-1	.	TRBJ1-1	TGCAGCGTCAGGAGGGAGCGTAGTCAGTCTGAAGCTTTCTTT	CSVRRERSQSEAFF
15	.	TRBV5-1	.	TRBJ1-2	TGCGCCAGCAGTTACCCAGGGGACACGGGCGATGGCTACACCTTC	CASSYPGDTGDGYTF
17	.	TRBV20-1	TRBD1	TRBJ1-5	TGCAGTGCTAGACCCGGGACAGGGCCTTATAGCAATCAGCCCCAGCATTTT	CSARPGTGPYSNQPQHF
15	few	TRBV4-1	TRBD1	TRBJ1-5	TGCGCCAGCAGTCCCGGACAGGGCTATTTTCAGCCCCAGCATTTT	CASSPGQGYFQPQHF
12	.	TRBV28	.	TRBJ1-2	TGTGCCAGCAGTTTAAATAGGGGTGGCTGCACCTTC	CASSLNRGGCTF
16	.	TRBV12-3/TRBV12-4	.	TRBJ2-1	TGTGCCAGCAGTTCCCTCGAGAGGGTGGTCTACAATGAGCAGTTCTTC	CASSSLERVVYNEQFF